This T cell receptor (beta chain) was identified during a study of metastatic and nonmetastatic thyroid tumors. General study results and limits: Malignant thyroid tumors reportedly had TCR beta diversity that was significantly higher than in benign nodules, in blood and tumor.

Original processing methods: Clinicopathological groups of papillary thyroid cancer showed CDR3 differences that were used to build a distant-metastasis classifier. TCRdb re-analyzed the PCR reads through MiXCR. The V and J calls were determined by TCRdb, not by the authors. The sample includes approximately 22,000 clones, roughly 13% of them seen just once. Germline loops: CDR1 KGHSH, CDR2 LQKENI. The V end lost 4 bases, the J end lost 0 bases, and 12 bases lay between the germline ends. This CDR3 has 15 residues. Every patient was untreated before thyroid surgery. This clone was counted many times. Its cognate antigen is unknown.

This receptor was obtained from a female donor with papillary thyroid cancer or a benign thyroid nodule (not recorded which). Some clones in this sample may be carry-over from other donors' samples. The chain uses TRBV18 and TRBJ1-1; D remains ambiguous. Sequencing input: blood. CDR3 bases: TGTGCCAGCTCACGTGAGACACCGATGAACACTGAAGCTTTCTTT. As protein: CASSRETPMNTEAFF. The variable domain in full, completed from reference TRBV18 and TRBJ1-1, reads NAGVMQNPRHLVRRRGQEARLRCSPMKGHSHVYWYRQLPEEGLKFMVYLQKENIIDESGMPKERFSAEFPKEGPSILRIQQVVRGDSAAYFCASSRETPMNTEAFFGQGTRLTVV.